This T cell receptor (beta chain) was captured by sequencing in a study of cytomegalovirus exposure and HLA in healthy donors. Study at large: Falling in the Caucasian-associated ancestry cluster were less than 85% of about 400 genotyped donors.

Germline CDR1 reads MDHEN; CDR2 reads SYDVKM. Unmatched junction bases numbered 4, after V lost 2 bases and J lost 11 bases. The CDR3 runs to 12 residues. A multiplex PCR was run with 60 Vbeta primers and 13 Jbeta primers. Sequenced by immunoSEQ multiplex PCR; TCRdb stores in-frame clones only, minus some. Of over 200,000 clones in the sample, about 75% were seen once. About this clone: No antigen is known for it.

Overall study findings and caveats: In the analysis, some V segments, TRBV6-2 and TRBV6-3 included, were excluded as indistinguishable.

The TCR originated in a male donor in good health and CMV-seronegative. The genes are TRBV28 and TRBJ1-1; TRBD1 matches 8 bases. Sequencing was done on a sample of PBMCs. Here the CDR3 reads CASSLNRGYAFF. As DNA, the CDR3 is TGTGCCAGCAGTTTAAACAGGGGGTATGCTTTCTTT. The full variable domain, in which reference TRBV28 and TRBJ1-1 provide the parts outside the CDR3, is DVKVTQSSRYLVKRTGEKVFLECVQDMDHENMFWYRQDPGLGLRLIYFSYDVKMKEKGDIPEGYSVSREKKERFSLILESASTNQTSMYLCASSLNRGYAFFGQGTRLTVV.